The 20 T cell receptor beta chains presented below share a single source sample, sequenced in a study of cytotoxic CD8 clonotypes in ibrutinib-treated CLL. TCRdb keeps only in-frame clones here, not all; method: immunoSEQ multiplex PCR. Found here are tens of thousands of clones, roughly 50% of them singletons; the top ten hold around 21%. The sequencing used PBMCs, collected after 24 months of ibrutinib treatment. These receptors were collected from a human donor with chronic lymphocytic leukemia.

This clone showed up just a few times. The chain uses TRBV2 and TRBJ1-5; D perhaps matches TRBD1 (5 bases). Germline V gene data show CDR1 as SNHLY and CDR2 as FYNNEI. This CDR3 is built from 14 residues. Trimming cost V 3 bases and J 6 bases, with 12 bases left between them. The CDR3 protein is CASSEEPGSQPQHF. The CDR3 DNA sequence: TGTGCCAGCAGTGAGGAGCCAGGGAGTCAGCCCCAGCATTTT.

This clone was counted a few times. The V gene is TRBV4-1, the J gene TRBJ2-5; weak D call: TRBD1 (6 bases). CDR3 size: 14 residues. CDR1 MGHRA and CDR2 YSYEKL come from the germline V gene. With 5 bases removed from V and 5 bases from J, the gap between germline ends came to 15 bases. CDR3 DNA: TGCGCCAGCAGCGGGGACAACTCGATGGAGACCCAGTACTTC. This sequence encodes CASSGDNSMETQYF.

The chain recombines TRBV11-2 with TRBJ1-2; D is undetermined. Trimming left V 5 bases short and J 7 bases short, with 14 bases between. Germline V lookup: CDR1 SGHAT, CDR2 FQNNGV. The CDR3 runs to 13 residues. CDR3 amino acids: CASSQARGGGYTF. CDR3 in DNA: TGTGCCAGCAGCCAGGCCCGGGGAGGTGGCTACACCTTC.

The V gene is TRBV6-5, the J gene TRBJ1-1; D remains unclear. CDR1 and CDR2 from the germline V gene are MNHEY and SVGAGI. Deletions cut 5 bases from V and 4 bases from J, with 14 bases between. This CDR3 has 14 residues. The CDR3 DNA reads as TGTGCCAGCAGTGAAGTGGGAAGCTTCACTGAAGCTTTCTTT. Translated: CASSEVGSFTEAFF.

There are a few counts of this clone. V gene TRBV15 combines with J gene TRBJ1-2; 7 bases agree with TRBD1. Losses at the gene ends were 1 base for V and 4 bases for J; bases not matched to a gene: 3. The CDR3 is 14 residues long. Germline CDR1 reads LNHNV; CDR2 reads YYDKDF (reference sequence). Written as DNA, the CDR3 is TGTGCCACCAGCAGAGGAGGGGGCGGCTATGGCTACACCTTC. Translated, it gives CATSRGGGGYGYTF.

The chain recombines TRBV18 with TRBJ1-2; D might be TRBD1 (5 bases). The CDR3 has 15 residues. CDR1 is KGHSH and CDR2 is LQKENI in the germline V gene. Trimming took 4 bases from V and 6 from J, leaving 18 bases between them. This CDR3 reads CASSQGTGLGNGYTF. The CDR3 nucleotides are TGTGCCAGCTCACAAGGGACGGGCCTAGGGAATGGCTACACCTTC.

This clone was found a few times. V and J are TRBV10-1 and TRBJ2-7; 11 bases match TRBD2. Trimming cost V 10 bases and J 4 bases; bases outside gene matches: 12. Germline-derived CDR1 and CDR2 are WNHNN and SYGVQD (reference sequence). The CDR3 sequence is 15 residues long. The CDR3 loop is CAITVGLADQYEQYF. CDR3 in DNA: TGCGCCATTACGGTGGGACTAGCGGACCAGTACGAGCAGTACTTC.

This clone showed up just once. The J gene is TRBJ2-7, the V gene TRBV11-2; D unresolved. Germline-derived CDR1 and CDR2 are SGHAT and FQNNGV. V gave up 4 bases and J gave up 2 bases, with 15 bases separating them. CDR3 length equals 15 residues. The CDR3 bases are TGTGCCAGCAGCTCCCCGCCGGGCCACCCCTACGAGCAGTACGTC. Translating it yields CASSSPPGHPYEQYV.

The rearrangement uses TRBV28 and TRBJ1-2, with 7 bases lining up with TRBD1. J lost 3 bases, V lost 5 bases, and 3 bases had no gene match. Germline values: CDR1 MDHEN, CDR2 SYDVKM. The CDR3 totals 13 residues. CDR3 region: CASSQGGYYGYTF. Here the CDR3 DNA reads TGTGCCAGCAGTCAGGGGGGGTACTATGGCTACACCTTC.

The sample holds many counts of this clone. The chain has TRBV19 and TRBJ2-3, with D tentatively TRBD1 or TRBD2 (6 bases each). V lost 6 bases and J 4 bases, leaving 20 bases between the germline ends. Germline CDR1 and CDR2: LNHDA and SQIVND (reference sequence). This CDR3 comprises 16 residues. The DNA for the CDR3 is TGTGCCAGTAGCCCTTTCGGAGGGGGTATCTCAGATACGCAGTATTTT. Translation: CASSPFGGGISDTQYF.

This clone showed up many times. The chain carries TRBV5-6 and TRBJ2-7; D may be TRBD2 (5 bases). V was pared by 1 base and J by 5 bases, with 10 bases between. Germline values: CDR1 SGHDT, CDR2 YYEEEE. This CDR3 has 13 residues. DNA of the CDR3: TGTGCCAGCAGCTTGACCGGGGTAAACGAGCAGTACGTC. This codes for CASSLTGVNEQYV.

The J gene is TRBJ1-1, the V gene TRBV6-5; D is perhaps TRBD1 (5 bases). Looked up from germline, CDR1 is MNHEY and CDR2 is SVGAGI. This CDR3 contains 14 residues. The V end lost 2 bases, the J end lost 5 bases, and 12 bases lay between the germline ends. In DNA form, the CDR3 reads TGTGCCAGCAGTTACCTGTCGCCAGGGACTGAAGCTTTCTTT. Its protein is CASSYLSPGTEAFF.

This chain joins TRBV20-1 and TRBJ2-1; D is ambiguous. This CDR3 is built from 11 residues. CDR1 and CDR2 (germline): DFQATT, SNEGSKA (reference sequence). V shed 1 base and J shed 9 bases, with 7 bases lying between them. The CDR3 DNA is TGCAGTGCTAGAGCCTCAGGTGAGCAGTTCTTC. This codes for CSARASGEQFF.

This rearrangement joins TRBV4-1 to TRBJ2-2; D not certain. Germline assignment: CDR1 MGHRA and CDR2 YSYEKL. The CDR3 is 13 amino acids. The V end was cut by 1 base, the J end by 6 bases, with 6 bases between. CDR3 in DNA: TGCGCCAGCAGCCAAGCACGGGCCGGGGAGCTGTTTTTT. This encodes CASSQARAGELFF.

The chain recombines TRBV5-1 with TRBJ1-2; 7 bases map to TRBD1. V was clipped by 4 bases and J by 4 bases; unmatched bases: 4. CDR3 length equals 13 residues. Germline V CDR1 and CDR2: SGHRS, YFSETQ. The CDR3 nucleotides read TGCGCCAGCAGCCCACAGGGGTTCTATGGCTACACCTTC. Its protein is CASSPQGFYGYTF.

With regard to this clone: An end of the junction does not agree with germline; a read error may underlie this. The V and J genes are TRBV5-1 and TRBJ2-6; TRBD1 is a possible D gene (5 bases). Germline CDR1 reads SGHRS; CDR2 reads YFSETQ. This CDR3 is built from 18 residues. CDR3 sequence (DNA): TGCGCCAGCAGCTCAGTAGACAGCTCCCTCTCTGGGGCCAACGTCCCGACTTTC. Residues: CASSSVDSSLSGANVPTF. The full variable domain, with the rest looked up from reference TRBV5-1 and TRBJ2-6, is KAGVTQTPRYLIKTRGQQVTLSCSPISGHRSVSWYQQTPGQGLQFLFEYFSETQRNKGNFPGRFSGRQFSNSRSEMNVSTLELGDSALYLCASSSVDSSLSGANVPTFGAGSRLTVL.

This clone was picked up a small number of times. The rearrangement joins TRBV7-9 to TRBJ1-2, with 8 nucleotides matching TRBD1. In germline, CDR1 is SEHNR, CDR2 FQNEAQ (reference sequence). The junction had 7 bases not matched to a gene; V was cut back by 8 bases and J by 8 bases. The CDR3 extends over 12 amino acids. CDR3: CASADRAAGYTF. Written as DNA, the CDR3 is TGTGCCAGCGCGGACAGGGCCGCGGGCTACACCTTC.

The chain employs TRBV5-7 and TRBJ2-7; D is unclear. TRBV5-7 is an open reading frame whose function is uncertain. With 0 bases removed from V and 5 bases from J, the gap between germline ends came to 15 bases. The CDR3 contains 15 residues. In nucleotides, the CDR3 is TGTGCCAGCAGCTTGGTACTGGGCTCTCCCAACGAGCAGTACTTC. It translates to CASSLVLGSPNEQYF.

The chain employs TRBV2 and TRBJ2-3; the match to TRBD1 covers 11 bases. This CDR3 spans 15 amino acids. CDR1 and CDR2 from the germline V gene are SNHLY and FYNNEI. J lost 4 bases, V lost 5 bases, and 5 bases had no gene match. CDR3: CASSLPGQGADTQYF. As DNA, the CDR3 is TGTGCCAGCAGTCTACCGGGACAGGGGGCAGATACGCAGTATTTT.

This clone has at least ten counts. This chain connects TRBV19 to TRBJ2-6, with 10 bases that match TRBD1. Losses at the gene ends were 6 bases for V and 4 bases for J; bases not matched to a gene: 3. CDR3 size: 15 residues. The germline V gene has CDR1 LNHDA and CDR2 SQIVND (reference sequence). CDR3 in amino acids: CASRGQGRGANVLTF. The CDR3 nucleotides are TGTGCCAGTAGGGGACAGGGGAGAGGGGCCAACGTCCTGACTTTC.